This TCR beta chain was captured in a study of T cell responses to AZD1222 COVID-19 vaccine. V was trimmed by 2 bases and J by 2 bases, leaving 6 bases between them. Per the germline V gene, CDR1 is MNHEY and CDR2 is SVGAGI. This CDR3 region has 13 residues. Assay used: immunoSEQ multiplex PCR; TCRdb lists only in-frame clones, some missing. The table records under 150,000 clones, about 90% of them present only once. The sequenced sample was peripheral blood, obtained on day 0 of AZD1222 vaccination. This rearrangement joins TRBV6-5 to TRBJ1-2; D gene ambiguous. This TCR was recovered from an adult in good health. The CDR3: CASSYVGNYGYTF. The DNA for the CDR3 is TGTGCCAGCAGTTACGTGGGCAACTATGGCTACACCTTC.